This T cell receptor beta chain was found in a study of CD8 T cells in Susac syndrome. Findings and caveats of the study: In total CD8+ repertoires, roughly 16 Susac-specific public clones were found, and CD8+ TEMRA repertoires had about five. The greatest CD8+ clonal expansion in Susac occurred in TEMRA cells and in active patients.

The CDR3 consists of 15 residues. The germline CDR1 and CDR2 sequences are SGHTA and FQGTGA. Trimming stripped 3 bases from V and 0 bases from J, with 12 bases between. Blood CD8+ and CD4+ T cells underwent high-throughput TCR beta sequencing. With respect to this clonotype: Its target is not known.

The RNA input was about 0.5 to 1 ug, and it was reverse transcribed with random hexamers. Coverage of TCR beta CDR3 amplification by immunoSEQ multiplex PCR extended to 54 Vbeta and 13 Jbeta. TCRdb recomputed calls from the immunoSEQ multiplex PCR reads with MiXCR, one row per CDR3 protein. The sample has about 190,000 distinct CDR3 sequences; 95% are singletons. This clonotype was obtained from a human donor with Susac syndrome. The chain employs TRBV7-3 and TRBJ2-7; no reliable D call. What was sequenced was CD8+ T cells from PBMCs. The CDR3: CASSLAHGSSYEQYF. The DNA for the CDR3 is TGTGCCAGCAGCTTGGCACACGGATCCTCCTACGAGCAGTACTTC.